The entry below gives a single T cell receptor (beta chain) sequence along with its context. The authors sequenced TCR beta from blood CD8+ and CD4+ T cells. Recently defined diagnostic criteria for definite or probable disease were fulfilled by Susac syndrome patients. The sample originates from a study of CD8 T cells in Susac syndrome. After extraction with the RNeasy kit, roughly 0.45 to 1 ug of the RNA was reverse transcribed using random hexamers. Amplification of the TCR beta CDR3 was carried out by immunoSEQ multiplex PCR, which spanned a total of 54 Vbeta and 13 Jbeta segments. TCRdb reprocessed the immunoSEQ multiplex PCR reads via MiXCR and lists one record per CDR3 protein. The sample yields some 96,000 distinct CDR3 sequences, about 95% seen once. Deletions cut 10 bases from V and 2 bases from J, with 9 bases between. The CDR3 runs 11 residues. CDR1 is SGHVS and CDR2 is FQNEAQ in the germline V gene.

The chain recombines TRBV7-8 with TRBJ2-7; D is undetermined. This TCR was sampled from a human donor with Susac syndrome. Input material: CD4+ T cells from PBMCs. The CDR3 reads CATFDTYEQYF. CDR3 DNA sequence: TGTGCCACCTTTGACACCTACGAGCAGTACTTC.